One sample yielded the 25 T cell receptor beta chains listed below, sequenced in a study of T cell repertoires in cytomegalovirus infection. TCRdb redid the calling of the reads with MiXCR, one entry per CDR3 protein. The sample includes about 250,000 distinct CDR3 sequences, roughly 12% of them seen just once. Sample: PBMCs. Every receptor here comes from a human donor in good health (CMV status not recorded). Some clones in this sample may be carry-over from other donors' samples.

This clonotype was counted ten times or more. This chain links TRBV7-2 with TRBJ2-4; D gene uncertain. CDR1 SGHTA and CDR2 FQGNSA come from the germline V gene. V was cut by 5 bases and J by 8 bases, with 13 bases left in between. This CDR3 has 13 amino acids. The CDR3 DNA reads TGTGCCAGCAGCCCCCCTGGGTCAGACATTCAGTACTTC. Amino acid sequence: CASSPPGSDIQYF.

The chain couples TRBV6-1 to TRBJ2-7, with D possibly being TRBD2 (5 bases). Per the germline V gene, CDR1 is MNHNS and CDR2 is SASEGT. This CDR3 is 13 amino acids long. The V gene lost 4 bases and the J gene lost 0 bases, with 7 bases spanning the gap. This chain's CDR3 is CASSGRGSYEQYF. The CDR3 nucleotides are TGTGCCAGCAGTGGCCGGGGCTCCTACGAGCAGTACTTC.

This clonotype was counted at least ten times. This chain connects TRBV6-5 to TRBJ2-1; the match to TRBD2 covers 11 bases. CDR3 length: 14 amino acids. With V trimmed by 7 bases and J by 6 bases, 5 bases remained unmatched. Germline CDR1 MNHEY, CDR2 SVGAGI. DNA of the CDR3: TGTGCCAGCACCGGGCTAGCGGGAGGCAATGAGCAGTTCTTC. Translation: CASTGLAGGNEQFF.

This clonotype was seen at least ten times. This chain uses TRBV7-2 with TRBJ1-2; 11 bases line up with TRBD1. The CDR3 extends over 14 amino acids. V was clipped by 5 bases and J by 8 bases; unmatched bases: 7. Germline V gene sequence: CDR1 SGHTA, CDR2 FQGNSA. The DNA of the CDR3 is TGTGCCAGCAGCCTGGACAGGGGGCGAGGCGGCTACACCTTC. Translating gives CASSLDRGRGGYTF.

In its sample, this clonotype was seen many times. This chain joins TRBV7-6 and TRBJ2-1; the D gene is possibly TRBD2 (7 bases). CDR1 and CDR2 (germline): SGHVS, FNYEAQ. Trimming shortened V by 2 bases and J by 8 bases, and 22 bases separated the two germline ends. The CDR3 has 17 amino acids. The DNA of the CDR3 is TGTGCCAGCAGCTTACGTGGGGGGGCAGGGATAGTAGATGAGCAGTTCTTC. Translating gives CASSLRGGAGIVDEQFF. Filled out from reference TRBV7-6 and TRBJ2-1, the complete variable domain reads GAGVSQSPRYKVTKRGQDVALRCDPISGHVSLYWYRQALGQGPEFLTYFNYEAQQDKSGLPNDRFSAERPEGSISTLTIQRTEQRDSAMYRCASSLRGGAGIVDEQFFGPGTRLTVL.

This clonotype appeared many times. The chain combines TRBV7-3 with TRBJ1-1; no clear D gene. Trimming left V 2 bases short and J 4 bases short, with 8 bases between. The CDR3 sequence is 13 residues long. CDR1 is SGHTA, CDR2 FQGTGA, per germline. The CDR3 DNA follows: TGTGCCAGCAGCTTACCTAGGGCCACTGAAGCTTTCTTT. Residues: CASSLPRATEAFF. Full variable domain (rest looked up from reference TRBV7-3 and TRBJ1-1): GAGVSQTPSNKVTEKGKYVELRCDPISGHTALYWYRQSLGQGPEFLIYFQGTGAADDSGLPNDRFFAVRPEGSVSTLKIQRTERGDSAVYLCASSLPRATEAFFGQGTRLTVV.

This chain connects TRBV11-3 to TRBJ2-5, with no clear D. V lost 5 bases, J lost 4 bases, and 8 bases lay in between. This CDR3 spans 12 amino acids. CDR1 and CDR2 (germline): SGHNT, YENEEA. CDR3 amino acids: CASSRVLETQYF. The CDR3 DNA follows: TGTGCCAGCAGCCGGGTCCTAGAGACCCAGTACTTC.

The V gene is TRBV20-1, the J gene TRBJ2-1; tentatively, D is TRBD1 (5 bases). CDR1 DFQATT and CDR2 SNEGSKA come from the germline V gene (reference sequence). The CDR3 consists of 15 residues. With 4 bases removed from V and 0 bases from J, the gap between germline ends came to 13 bases. The CDR3 DNA is TGCAGTGCTACCAGGGTAGAGAGCTCCTACAATGAGCAGTTCTTC. Its translation is CSATRVESSYNEQFF.

This clonotype was recorded at least ten times. The chain employs TRBV20-1 and TRBJ1-6; D possibly corresponds to TRBD1 (5 bases). V was pared by 5 bases and J by 8 bases, with 13 bases between. Germline V gene data show CDR1 as DFQATT and CDR2 as SNEGSKA (reference sequence). The CDR3 has 13 residues. The CDR3 sequence is CSAGGTLDSPLHF. DNA for the CDR3: TGCAGTGCTGGGGGTACTCTAGATTCACCCCTCCACTTT.

This clonotype came up many times. The chain is built from TRBV7-2 and TRBJ2-7; 8 bases line up with TRBD1. CDR1 SGHTA and CDR2 FQGNSA come from the germline V gene. The CDR3 has 15 amino acids. Trimming cost V 1 base and J 2 bases; bases outside gene matches: 4. The DNA for the CDR3 is TGTGCCAGCAGCTTAGAATGGGACAGGACCTACGAGCAGTACTTC. Translation: CASSLEWDRTYEQYF.

This clonotype was counted at least ten times. This chain links TRBV19 with TRBJ1-1; a weak D match, TRBD1 (6 bases). The CDR3 sequence is 16 residues long. Germline V lookup: CDR1 LNHDA, CDR2 SQIVND (reference sequence). V was pared by 3 bases and J by 4 bases, with 18 bases between. The DNA of the CDR3 is TGTGCCAGTAGTATCGGTGTGGGGGCCCTGGGCACTGAAGCTTTCTTT. The encoded protein is CASSIGVGALGTEAFF. The whole variable domain, filled in from reference TRBV19 and TRBJ1-1, reads DGGITQSPKYLFRKEGQNVTLSCEQNLNHDAMYWYRQDPGQGLRLIYYSQIVNDFQKGDIAEGYSVSREKKESFPLTVTSAQKNPTAFYLCASSIGVGALGTEAFFGQGTRLTVV.

This chain connects TRBV6-6 to TRBJ2-7; D possibly uses TRBD1 or TRBD2 (6 bases each). The V end was cut by 0 bases, the J end by 6 bases, with 15 bases between. Per the germline V gene, CDR1 is MNHNY and CDR2 is SVGAGI (reference sequence). The CDR3 runs to 15 residues. The CDR3 coding sequence is TGTGCCAGCAGTTACTCGGGACTGGGGGGCGGCGAGCAGTACTTC. It specifies CASSYSGLGGGEQYF.

The chain links TRBV19 to TRBJ1-2; possible D gene TRBD1, 6 bases. This CDR3 contains 17 residues. In germline, CDR1 is LNHDA, CDR2 SQIVND (reference sequence). V shed 3 bases and J shed 2 bases, with 19 bases lying between them. CDR3: CASSMMDSGYENYGYTF. As DNA, the CDR3 is TGTGCCAGTAGTATGATGGACAGTGGGTACGAAAACTATGGCTACACCTTC.

The chain couples TRBV5-1 to TRBJ1-1, with D possibly TRBD1 on 5 matching bases. The V and J ends lost 0 bases and 0 bases respectively, with 15 bases between them. The CDR3 is 17 residues long. Germline-derived CDR1 and CDR2 are SGHRS and YFSETQ. The CDR3 sequence is CASSLARGGVMNTEAFF. The CDR3 region has the DNA TGCGCCAGCAGCTTGGCCCGGGGGGGGGTAATGAACACTGAAGCTTTCTTT.

This clonotype was seen a few times. This chain uses TRBV5-4 with TRBJ2-5; D remains ambiguous. CDR3 size: 14 residues. Germline CDR1 and CDR2: SGHNT and YYREEE (reference sequence). Trimming left V 0 bases short and J 2 bases short, with 8 bases between. The DNA for the CDR3 is TGTGCCAGCAGCTTGGCTGGCCAACAAGAGACCCAGTACTTC. Amino acids: CASSLAGQQETQYF.

This clonotype was recorded at least ten times. The chain joins TRBV5-6 to TRBJ2-2; 9 bases align to TRBD1. In germline, CDR1 is SGHDT, CDR2 YYEEEE. The V segment lost 3 bases and the J segment 4 bases; nucleotides outside the gene matches: 7. The CDR3 totals 16 residues. CDR3: CASSYINRGPTGELFF. The CDR3 DNA reads as TGTGCCAGCAGCTACATTAACAGGGGGCCCACCGGGGAGCTGTTTTTT.

There are many counts of this clonotype. The gene calls are TRBV28 and TRBJ2-7, with 7 bases aligning to TRBD1. J was trimmed by 4 bases and V by 3 bases; bases with no gene match: 6. The length of the CDR3 is 14 residues. Germline V CDR1 and CDR2: MDHEN, SYDVKM. CDR3 nucleotides: TGTGCCAGCAGTTTGCACCAGGGGGAGTACGAGCAGTACTTC. As protein: CASSLHQGEYEQYF.

This clonotype was counted at least ten times. J is TRBJ1-1 and V is TRBV7-2; D is possibly TRBD1 (6 bases). The germline CDR1 and CDR2 sequences are SGHTA and FQGNSA. CDR3 length: 15 amino acids. V was cut by 4 bases and J by 1 base, with 13 bases left in between. The CDR3 DNA is TGTGCCAGCAGCTCCCGGACAGCTTCGAACACTGAAGCTTTCTTT. Encoded protein: CASSSRTASNTEAFF.

The chain is built from TRBV29-1 and TRBJ2-7, with D hard to call. This CDR3 is 13 amino acids long. CDR1 is SQVTM, CDR2 ANQGSEA, per germline. The V end was cut by 6 bases, the J end by 5 bases, with 17 bases between. CDR3 sequence reads: CSVGSIGNHEQYF. The CDR3 DNA reads TGCAGCGTCGGCTCAATAGGGAACCACGAGCAGTACTTC.

The table lists this clonotype with many counts. The chain couples TRBV7-2 to TRBJ1-2; 8 positions agree with TRBD1. CDR3 length: 14 amino acids. V dropped 4 bases and J dropped 7; count of bases not matched to a gene: 8. Looked up from germline, CDR1 is SGHTA and CDR2 is FQGNSA. The DNA for the CDR3 is TGTGCCAGCAGCTCATCAGGGGGCGCTTCTGGCTACACCTTC. It encodes CASSSSGGASGYTF.

The V and J genes are TRBV20-1 and TRBJ2-3; weak D call: TRBD1 (5 bases). Trimming stripped 0 bases from V and 4 bases from J, with 8 bases between. This CDR3 comprises 13 residues. CDR1 is DFQATT, CDR2 SNEGSKA, per germline (reference sequence). CDR3 DNA: TGCAGTGCTAGAGATTTAGGGGCAGATACGCAGTATTTT. Its protein is CSARDLGADTQYF.

This clonotype was observed a few times. This chain connects TRBV30 to TRBJ2-5, with D maybe TRBD1 (5 bases). The germline V gene encodes CDR1 GTSNPN and CDR2 SVGIG (reference sequence). This CDR3 is 13 amino acids long. V lost 3 bases and J lost 4, with 12 bases in between. CDR3 in amino acids: CAWRVAGRETQYF. CDR3 sequence (DNA): TGTGCCTGGAGGGTCGCAGGGCGAGAGACCCAGTACTTC.

This clonotype has more than one count but fewer than ten. The genes are TRBV29-1 and TRBJ1-1; D is possibly TRBD1 (6 bases). CDR1 is SQVTM and CDR2 is ANQGSEA in the germline V gene. The germline V and J ends were trimmed by 5 bases and 7 bases, with 17 bases remaining between them. The CDR3 runs to 13 residues. CDR3 sequence: CSVIPGDPHEAFF. DNA of the CDR3: TGCAGCGTTATCCCAGGGGACCCTCATGAAGCTTTCTTT.

This clonotype was observed many times. This chain links TRBV7-9 with TRBJ1-2; tentatively, D is TRBD1 (5 bases). CDR1 is SEHNR and CDR2 is FQNEAQ in the germline V gene (reference sequence). CDR3 length equals 17 residues. Trimming removed 5 bases at V and 10 bases at J, with 29 bases between. This chain's CDR3 is CASSHPPGGSEVWIYTF. For the CDR3, the DNA is TGTGCCAGCAGCCACCCTCCCGGGGGGTCGGAAGTTTGGATCTACACCTTC.

This clonotype came up many times. The genes are TRBV6-2 or TRBV6-3 and TRBJ2-7, with 12 bases lining up with TRBD2. Germline CDR1 reads MNHEY; CDR2 reads SVGEGT. J was trimmed by 6 bases and V by 2 bases; bases with no gene match: 14. The CDR3 contains 18 residues. The CDR3 sequence: CASSYVGLAGSGRGEQYF. The CDR3 nucleotides read TGTGCCAGCAGTTACGTTGGACTAGCGGGATCGGGACGGGGCGAGCAGTACTTC.